This is a list of T cell receptor beta chains from one sample in a study of T cell changes during pregnancy in multiple sclerosis. Clones were sequenced by immunoSEQ multiplex PCR, and TCRdb holds only the in-frame ones, with some missing. The data show 65,000 to 95,000 clones, 85% to 95% seen once. The material was peripheral blood, obtained after pregnancy. These TCRs come from a female donor in good health, enrolled as a control in a pregnancy study. Each CDR3 is given with its conserved first and last residue. Fields, in order: J gene, clone size, D gene, V gene, CDR3 protein, CDR3 DNA. A D gene is named only where the DNA matches it firmly. Part of the rows lack a size; the others show once, few, many or a class for expanded clones.

>TRBJ1-1|-|-|TRBV19
CASAFWGHTEAFF
TGTGCCAGTGCGTTTTGGGGGCACACTGAAGCTTTCTTT
>TRBJ1-2|-|-|TRBV7-2
CASSFTLDSFYGYTF
TGTGCCAGCAGCTTTACATTGGACAGCTTCTATGGCTACACCTTC
>TRBJ1-1|-|-|TRBV14
CASSEGGYPGTEAFF
TGTGCCAGCAGTGAAGGTGGGTACCCAGGGACTGAAGCTTTCTTT
>TRBJ1-6|-|TRBD1|TRBV5-4
CASSPGQEKTIPLHF
TGTGCCAGCAGCCCGGGACAGGAAAAGACTATACCCCTCCACTTT
>TRBJ2-7|-|TRBD2|TRBV5-1
CASSKREGYEQYF
TGCGCCAGTTCAAAGCGGGAGGGCTACGAGCAGTACTTC
>TRBJ1-1|-|TRBD1|TRBV7-2
CASSLAGQGLNTEAFF
TGTGCCAGCAGCTTAGCTGGACAGGGGTTGAACACTGAAGCTTTCTTT
>TRBJ1-1|-|TRBD1|TRBV19
CASSSDRGNTEAFF
TGTGCCAGTAGTTCAGACAGGGGGAACACTGAAGCTTTCTTT
>TRBJ2-1|-|-|TRBV19
CASRNSPAGYNEQFF
TGTGCCAGCCGAAACTCTCCGGCGGGCTACAATGAGCAGTTCTTC
>TRBJ2-5|-|-|TRBV13
CASSSRGKQETQYF
TGTGCCAGCAGCTCTCGGGGGAAACAAGAGACCCAGTACTTC
>TRBJ2-2|-|-|TRBV5-4
CASSLAGGPNTGELFF
TGTGCCAGCAGCTTGGCCGGGGGACCGAACACCGGGGAGCTGTTTTTT
>TRBJ1-4|-|-|TRBV5-6
CASSLGSKGGEKLFF
TGTGCCAGCAGCTTGGGTTCGAAGGGCGGGGAAAAACTGTTTTTT
>TRBJ2-3|medium-sized|TRBD2|TRBV6-4
CASSELGLAADTQYF
TGTGCCAGCAGTGAGCTGGGACTAGCAGCAGATACGCAGTATTTT
>TRBJ2-7|-|-|TRBV7-3
CASSLGPRGEQYF
TGTGCCAGCAGCTTAGGTCCCAGGGGCGAGCAGTACTTC
>TRBJ2-7|-|TRBD1|TRBV6-5
CASSYSSGQGFEQYF
TGTGCCAGCAGTTACTCGAGTGGACAGGGATTCGAGCAGTACTTC
>TRBJ2-7|-|-|TRBV5-1
CASSPNGPREQYF
TGCGCCAGCAGCCCTAACGGTCCCCGCGAGCAGTACTTC
>TRBJ1-2|-|TRBD1|TRBV30
CAWYPRGPNYGYTF
TGTGCCTGGTACCCCAGGGGGCCGAACTATGGCTACACCTTC
>TRBJ2-3|-|-|TRBV7-9
CASSLVSAGQYF
TGTGCCAGCAGCTTAGTTAGCGCTGGGCAGTATTTT
>TRBJ2-1|-|TRBD2|TRBV29-1
CSAARGGLGYNEQFF
TGCAGCGCCGCCCGCGGGGGGCTGGGGTACAATGAGCAGTTCTTC
>TRBJ1-5|few|-|TRBV6-6
CASSYLNQPQHF
TGTGCCAGCAGTTACTTAAATCAGCCCCAGCATTTT
>TRBJ2-6|-|TRBD1|TRBV5-6
CASSLFPGGQGANVLTF
TGTGCCAGCAGCTTGTTTCCAGGGGGACAGGGGGCCAACGTCCTGACTTTC
>TRBJ1-2|-|TRBD1|TRBV7-2
CASSLVGQTNYGYTF
TGTGCCAGCAGCTTAGTGGGACAGACCAATTATGGCTACACCTTC
>TRBJ1-3|once|TRBD1|TRBV5-1
CASSPGQGADTIYF
TGCGCCAGCAGCCCGGGACAGGGGGCTGACACCATATATTTT
>TRBJ1-1|-|TRBD1|TRBV6-5
CASPRGLGSTEAFF
TGTGCCAGCCCAAGGGGGCTTGGGAGCACTGAAGCTTTCTTT
>TRBJ1-3|-|-|TRBV5-6
CASSLLAGTSRWSGNTIYF
TGTGCCAGCAGCTTGTTGGCAGGGACTTCTAGGTGGTCTGGAAACACCATATATTTT
>TRBJ2-5|-|-|TRBV19
CASSIRDNQETQYF
TGTGCCAGTAGTATAAGGGACAACCAAGAGACCCAGTACTTC
>TRBJ2-7|-|-|TRBV30
CAWSKRLHTYEQYF
TGTGCCTGGAGTAAGCGACTGCATACCTACGAGCAGTACTTC
>TRBJ2-5|-|TRBD2|TRBV9
CASSVSGGLQETQYF
TGTGCCAGCAGCGTGAGCGGGGGCCTCCAAGAGACCCAGTACTTC
>TRBJ2-2|-|-|TRBV7-2
CASSLSPTAINGGELFF
TGTGCCAGCAGCTTATCTCCGACAGCCATAAATGGCGGGGAGCTGTTTTTT
>TRBJ1-3|-|-|TRBV9
CASSVAAQVSGNTIYF
TGTGCCAGCAGCGTAGCTGCCCAGGTCTCTGGAAACACCATATATTTT
>TRBJ2-7|once|-|TRBV28
CASSLGHYEQYF
TGTGCCAGCAGTTTAGGGCACTACGAGCAGTACTTC
>TRBJ1-4|-|-|TRBV5-6
CASSLSGVHEKLFF
TGTGCCAGCAGCTTGTCCGGGGTCCATGAAAAACTGTTTTTT
>TRBJ2-3|-|-|TRBV11-3
CASSLQGADTQYF
TGTGCCAGCAGCCTCCAGGGTGCAGATACGCAGTATTTT
>TRBJ1-1|-|-|TRBV10-3
CAISDGNTEAFF
TGTGCCATCAGTGACGGGAACACTGAAGCTTTCTTT